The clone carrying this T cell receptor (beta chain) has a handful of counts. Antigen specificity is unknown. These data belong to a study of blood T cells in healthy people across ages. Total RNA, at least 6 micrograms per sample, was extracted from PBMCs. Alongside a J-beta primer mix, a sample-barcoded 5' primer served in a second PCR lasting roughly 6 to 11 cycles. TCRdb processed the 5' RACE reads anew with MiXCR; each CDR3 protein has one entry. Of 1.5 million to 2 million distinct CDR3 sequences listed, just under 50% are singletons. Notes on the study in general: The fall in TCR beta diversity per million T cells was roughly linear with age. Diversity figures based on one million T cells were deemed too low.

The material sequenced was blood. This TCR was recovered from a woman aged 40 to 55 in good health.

This chain's CDR3 is CASSQATGSATDTQYF. Here the CDR3 DNA reads TGCGCCAGCAGCCAAGCGACAGGGTCCGCCACAGATACGCAGTATTTT. The rearrangement links TRBV4-3 to TRBJ2-3; 7 bases map to TRBD1. J was trimmed by 2 bases and V by 1 base; bases with no gene match: 6. The CDR3 sequence is 16 residues long. Germline CDR1 and CDR2: LGHNA and YSLEER.